Listed below are T cell receptor beta chains from one sample, sequenced in a study of T cells after yellow fever vaccination. TCRdb reanalysed the 5' RACE reads using MiXCR and keeps one entry per CDR3 protein. The sample yields about 180,000 distinct CDR3 sequences, approximately 6.2% seen once. The source was CD4+ T cells sorted from PBMCs, collected on the day of the first yellow fever vaccination. The receptors shown here come from a man younger than 30 who received the YFV17D yellow fever vaccine. The CDR3 runs from the conserved cysteine through the conserved F or W. A D gene is named only where the DNA matches it firmly. Expanded clones are given a class, and other clones once, few, many or no size at all.

J | D | size | V | CDR3 | DNA
TRBJ1-5 | . | many | TRBV28 | CASSLRGAPPRGNQPQHF | TGTGCCAGCAGTTTACGGGGGGCTCCTCCCCGGGGCAATCAGCCCCAGCATTTT
TRBJ1-2 | . | many | TRBV20-1 | CSARALSRDVFYGYTF | TGCAGTGCTAGAGCCCTGAGCAGGGATGTTTTCTATGGCTACACCTTC
TRBJ2-5 | . | few | TRBV28 | CASRPFQQETQYF | TGTGCCAGCAGGCCTTTTCAGCAAGAGACCCAGTACTTC
TRBJ2-7 | . | . | TRBV18 | CASSSKLQGYEQYF | TGTGCCAGCTCATCGAAATTACAGGGCTACGAGCAGTACTTC
TRBJ1-5 | . | many | TRBV6-5 | CASSYGERAPQHF | TGTGCCAGCAGTTATGGGGAAAGGGCGCCCCAGCATTTT
TRBJ2-2 | TRBD1 | many | TRBV12-3/TRBV12-4 | CASNPTGGFTGELFF | TGTGCCAGCAACCCGACAGGGGGCTTCACCGGGGAGCTGTTTTTT
TRBJ2-3 | . | many | TRBV20-1 | CSARGPQLSTDTQYF | TGCAGTGCTAGGGGTCCCCAACTTAGCACAGATACGCAGTATTTT
TRBJ2-1 | . | many | TRBV7-9 | CASSLQGPTYNEQFF | TGTGCCAGCAGCTTACAGGGGCCGACCTACAATGAGCAGTTCTTC
TRBJ2-6 | TRBD1 | many | TRBV5-1 | CASNLRDRGSGANVLTF | TGCGCCAGCAACCTCAGGGACAGGGGATCTGGGGCCAACGTCCTGACTTTC
TRBJ1-3 | . | few | TRBV12-3/TRBV12-4 | CASSLRGAFGGGNTIYF | TGTGCCAGCAGTTTAAGGGGGGCCTTCGGGGGTGGAAACACCATATATTTT
TRBJ1-5 | TRBD1 | many | TRBV7-2 | CASSSGQGGNQPQHF | TGTGCCAGCAGCTCGGGACAGGGGGGGAATCAGCCCCAGCATTTT
TRBJ1-4 | . | . | TRBV18 | CASSPKQDEKLFF | TGTGCCAGCTCACCAAAACAGGATGAAAAACTGTTTTTT
TRBJ1-6 | TRBD1 | few | TRBV7-9 | CASSYRGTYNSPLHF | TGTGCCAGCAGCTACAGGGGTACCTATAATTCACCCCTCCACTTT
TRBJ1-6 | . | . | TRBV5-1 | CASSLWVNSPLHF | TGCGCCAGCAGCTTGTGGGTAAATTCACCCCTCCACTTT
TRBJ2-1 | TRBD2 | many | TRBV20-1 | CSARAGGLQFF | TGCAGTGCTAGAGCGGGGGGGCTGCAGTTCTTC
TRBJ2-1 | . | many | TRBV7-7 | CASSPGHDNEQFF | TGTGCTAGCAGCCCGGGCCATGACAATGAGCAGTTCTTC
TRBJ2-7 | . | few | TRBV24-1 | CATSGKGGRVGRNEQYF | TGTGCCACCAGTGGAAAAGGCGGTCGGGTCGGCCGAAACGAGCAGTACTTC
TRBJ2-1 | TRBD1 | few | TRBV20-1 | CSARGRGQGEQFF | TGCAGTGCTAGGGGCAGGGGGCAGGGTGAGCAGTTCTTC
TRBJ2-1 | TRBD2 | . | TRBV20-1 | CSAMTSGDSYNEQFF | TGCAGTGCAATGACTAGCGGGGACTCCTACAATGAGCAGTTCTTC
TRBJ1-1 | . | . | TRBV7-9 | CASSFRGRGNTEAFF | TGTGCCAGCAGCTTCAGGGGCCGGGGGAACACTGAAGCTTTCTTT
TRBJ1-2 | TRBD1 | . | TRBV29-1 | CSVRGTVYGYTF | TGCAGCGTGAGGGGGACAGTCTATGGCTACACCTTC
TRBJ2-1 | . | few | TRBV20-1 | CSAPLIAYGEQFF | TGCAGTGCTCCCCTTATCGCGTATGGGGAGCAGTTCTTC
TRBJ1-1 | TRBD1 | few | TRBV7-2 | CASSLRQGLNTEAFF | TGTGCCAGCAGCTTACGACAGGGCCTGAACACTGAAGCTTTCTTT
TRBJ1-2 | . | . | TRBV11-2 | CASSTGPPNYGYTF | TGTGCCAGCAGTACAGGGCCTCCTAACTATGGCTACACCTTC
TRBJ1-5 | TRBD1 | few | TRBV5-1 | CASSKGQGAHQPQHF | TGCGCCAGCAGCAAGGGACAGGGAGCACATCAGCCCCAGCATTTT
TRBJ1-1 | . | few | TRBV7-3 | CASSWGGIQTEAFF | TGTGCCAGCAGCTGGGGGGGGATTCAGACTGAAGCTTTCTTT
TRBJ2-3 | TRBD2 | . | TRBV19 | CATRMASGGVDTQYF | TGTGCCACTAGGATGGCTAGCGGGGGCGTAGATACGCAGTATTTT
TRBJ1-6 | . | . | TRBV20-1 | CSARDGRGYSPLHF | TGCAGTGCGAGGGACGGCCGTGGGTATTCACCCCTCCACTTT
TRBJ1-1 | . | many | TRBV5-1 | CASSSWGGPGTEAFF | TGCGCCAGCAGCTCGTGGGGGGGGCCGGGGACTGAAGCTTTCTTT
TRBJ2-1 | . | few | TRBV18 | CASSPQRGPSNNEQFF | TGTGCCAGCTCACCACAAAGGGGACCTTCTAACAATGAGCAGTTCTTC
TRBJ1-1 | . | few | TRBV4-3 | CASSRHVEEDTEAFF | TGCGCCAGCAGCCGCCACGTTGAAGAAGACACTGAAGCTTTCTTT
TRBJ2-4 | . | few | TRBV5-6 | CASSLWGRSYKNIQYF | TGTGCCAGCAGCTTGTGGGGCAGGAGCTACAAAAACATTCAGTACTTC
TRBJ2-6 | . | many | TRBV6-5 | CASSSGENGANVLTF | TGTGCCAGCAGTTCTGGGGAAAACGGGGCCAACGTCCTGACTTTC
TRBJ2-4 | TRBD1 | . | TRBV4-2 | CASSLGDRSKNIQYF | TGTGCCAGCAGCCTGGGGGACAGGTCCAAAAACATTCAGTACTTC
TRBJ2-1 | . | few | TRBV19 | CATTSLGLQNEQFF | TGTGCCACTACTTCCTTGGGGTTACAGAATGAGCAGTTCTTC
TRBJ1-2 | . | many | TRBV2 | CASSPYGDYGYTF | TGTGCCAGCAGCCCGTACGGGGACTATGGCTACACCTTC
TRBJ2-7 | TRBD1 | many | TRBV12-3/TRBV12-4 | CASSFGTGVEQYF | TGTGCCAGCAGTTTCGGGACAGGGGTCGAGCAGTACTTC
TRBJ2-7 | TRBD1 | few | TRBV7-3 | CASSFRDRAYEQYF | TGTGCCAGCAGCTTTAGGGACAGGGCCTACGAGCAGTACTTC
TRBJ1-5 | . | many | TRBV5-6 | CASSLDRVWQPQHF | TGTGCCAGCAGCTTGGACAGGGTATGGCAGCCCCAGCATTTT